This T cell receptor beta chain is from a study of blood T cell repertoires in COVID-19. Across the study: Sites in the United States, Italy and Spain provided acute and convalescent COVID-19 samples. From T cells, B-cell-depleted T cells, or PBMCs came the material, which was cDNA or gDNA.

This table comes from immunoSEQ multiplex PCR, and its TCRdb copy is limited to in-frame clones, with some not included. The sample lists roughly 300,000 clones, 65% to 85% occurring once. The sequencing sample was made of peripheral blood. The receptor comes from a woman aged 50 to 60 with acute or convalescent COVID-19.

Here the CDR3 DNA reads TGTGCCACCAGCAGGTATAACGCAGGGAACACTGAAGCTTTCTTT. The encoded protein is CATSRYNAGNTEAFF. The chain links TRBV15 to TRBJ1-1, with D hard to call. CDR1 is LNHNV and CDR2 is YYDKDF in the germline V gene (reference sequence). The CDR3 runs to 15 residues. The V gene lost 3 bases and the J gene lost 1 base, with 12 bases spanning the gap.